The rows below give T cell receptor beta chains drawn from one sample of a study of T cell responses to AZD1222 COVID-19 vaccine. Sequencing used immunoSEQ multiplex PCR; TCRdb keeps in-frame clones, though not all of them. Among 100,000 to 150,000 clones listed, 90% were seen once. The source was peripheral blood, collected on day 0 of AZD1222 vaccination. The source of these receptors is an adult in good health. CDR3s include the opening cysteine and the closing phenylalanine or tryptophan. D genes are given only for firm matches. Part of the rows lack a size; the others show once, few, many or a class for expanded clones.

d_gene,j_gene,v_gene,abundance,CDR3aa,CDR3nt
NA,TRBJ1-3,TRBV5-6,NA,CASSLGPGRRAF,TGTGCCAGCAGCTTGGGGCCAGGGAGGAGGGCCTTT
NA,TRBJ1-4,TRBV24-1,NA,CATSDHAGGGLFF,TGTGCCACCAGTGATCACGCCGGGGGCGGACTGTTTTTT
NA,TRBJ2-2,TRBV4-2,NA,CASRLARTGELFF,TGTGCCAGCAGACTAGCACGAACCGGGGAGCTGTTTTTT
NA,TRBJ1-1,TRBV30,few,CAWREGPGAFF,TGTGCCTGGAGAGAGGGGCCAGGAGCTTTCTTT
NA,TRBJ2-2,TRBV25-1,NA,CASSDNSDTGELFF,TGTGCCAGCAGTGACAACTCTGACACCGGGGAGCTGTTTTTT
NA,TRBJ1-5,TRBV27,NA,CATSEGSEGRRHF,TGTGCCACCTCCGAAGGGAGTGAGGGGCGGCGACATTTT
TRBD2,TRBJ2-1,TRBV7-3,NA,CASSLRLAVDEQFF,TGTGCCAGCAGCTTAAGACTAGCAGTTGATGAGCAGTTCTTC
TRBD1,TRBJ2-7,TRBV20-1,NA,CSASRGIQGYYEQYF,TGCAGTGCTAGTCGCGGTATACAGGGGTACTACGAGCAGTACTTC
NA,TRBJ1-1,TRBV10-3,NA,CAISDLAEAFF,TGTGCCATCAGTGATCTGGCTGAAGCTTTCTTT
NA,TRBJ1-1,TRBV19,NA,CASKPAGTEAFF,TGTGCCAGTAAACCCGCAGGGACTGAAGCTTTCTTT
TRBD1,TRBJ1-6,TRBV10-3,NA,CAISPGTGGFNSPLHF,TGTGCCATCAGCCCCGGGACAGGGGGCTTTAATTCACCCCTCCACTTT
NA,TRBJ2-2,TRBV7-8,NA,CASSLATGELFF,TGTGCCAGCAGCTTAGCGACCGGGGAGCTGTTTTTT
TRBD1,TRBJ2-1,TRBV28,NA,CASRRQGNRPPYNEQFF,TGTGCCAGCAGGAGACAGGGGAACCGTCCCCCCTACAATGAGCAGTTCTTC
NA,TRBJ1-5,TRBV3-1/TRBV3-2,NA,CASSQTEVQPQHF,TGTGCCAGCAGCCAGACGGAGGTGCAGCCCCAGCATTTT
TRBD1,TRBJ1-4,TRBV7-9,NA,CASSSEGARNEKLFF,TGTGCCAGCAGCTCGGAGGGGGCGCGTAATGAAAAACTGTTTTTT
NA,TRBJ1-1,TRBV7-2,NA,CASREALNTEAFF,TGTGCCAGCAGGGAGGCCTTGAACACTGAAGCTTTCTTT
NA,TRBJ1-6,TRBV27,NA,CASSLLGSPLHF,TGTGCCAGCAGTTTATTGGGTTCACCCCTCCACTTT
NA,TRBJ2-3,TRBV6-2/TRBV6-3,NA,CASSYEVASNTDTQYF,TGTGCCAGCAGTTACGAGGTGGCCTCAAACACAGATACGCAGTATTTT
NA,TRBJ1-6,TRBV6-4,NA,CASSESDNSPLHF,TGTGCCAGCAGTGAATCTGATAATTCACCCCTCCACTTT
NA,TRBJ1-2,TRBV19,NA,CASSIDGDGYTF,TGTGCCAGTAGTATAGATGGGGATGGCTACACCTTC
NA,TRBJ2-4,TRBV19,NA,CASSIARGSKNIQYF,TGTGCCAGTAGTATTGCCCGGGGCTCCAAAAACATTCAGTACTTC
NA,TRBJ1-1,TRBV9,once,CASSAGAANTEAFF,TGTGCCAGCAGCGCGGGGGCAGCAAACACTGAAGCTTTCTTT
TRBD1,TRBJ2-3,TRBV29-1,NA,CSVEDDRGTDTQYF,TGCAGCGTTGAAGATGACAGGGGCACAGATACGCAGTATTTT
TRBD1,TRBJ1-6,TRBV12-3/TRBV12-4,NA,CASSGTGEAPLHF,TGTGCCAGCAGTGGGACAGGGGAGGCACCCCTCCACTTT
NA,TRBJ1-2,TRBV6-5,NA,CASNAGTSSGYTF,TGTGCCAGCAACGCCGGGACCTCGTCGGGCTACACCTTC
NA,TRBJ1-2,TRBV28,NA,CASSLEGLSYTF,TGTGCCAGCAGTTTAGAGGGCTTGAGCTACACCTTC
NA,TRBJ2-4,TRBV28,NA,CASTDGANIQYF,TGTGCCAGCACCGACGGCGCAAACATTCAGTACTTC
TRBD1,TRBJ1-4,TRBV27,NA,CASSSDREGRTNEKLFF,TGTGCCAGCAGTTCCGACAGGGAAGGTAGGACTAATGAAAAACTGTTTTTT
NA,TRBJ1-1,TRBV5-1,NA,CASSLDTGFTEAFF,TGCGCCAGCAGCTTAGACACAGGGTTCACTGAAGCTTTCTTT
NA,TRBJ1-5,TRBV19,NA,CASSILGGGQPQHF,TGTGCCAGTAGTATTCTGGGGGGCGGACAGCCCCAGCATTTT
NA,TRBJ1-4,TRBV14,NA,CASSQNLNEKLFF,TGTGCCAGCAGCCAGAATCTTAATGAAAAACTGTTTTTT
NA,TRBJ1-2,TRBV27,NA,CASSFKFGTERGHTF,TGTGCCAGCAGTTTTAAGTTCGGGACGGAACGGGGCCACACCTTC
NA,TRBJ1-2,TRBV3-1/TRBV3-2,NA,CASSQIYSYQLTRYGYTF,TGTGCCAGCAGCCAGATTTACTCTTACCAACTCACCAGGTATGGCTACACCTTC
NA,TRBJ1-2,TRBV30,NA,CAWSVGSLIYGYTF,TGTGCCTGGAGTGTGGGGTCACTTATCTATGGCTACACCTTC
NA,TRBJ2-7,TRBV10-1,once,CASSDGGNYYEQYF,TGCGCCAGCAGTGACGGCGGCAACTACTACGAGCAGTACTTC
NA,TRBJ2-2,TRBV11-3,NA,CASSLVAGHTGELFF,TGTGCCAGCAGCTTAGTCGCCGGACACACCGGGGAGCTGTTTTTT
NA,TRBJ1-2,TRBV29-1,NA,CSVEDRAQARGGYTF,TGCAGCGTTGAAGATCGGGCACAGGCCAGGGGTGGCTACACCTTC
NA,TRBJ2-1,TRBV6-6,NA,CASIPEVRGYNEQFF,TGTGCCAGCATCCCAGAAGTTCGGGGCTACAATGAGCAGTTCTTC
TRBD1,TRBJ2-7,TRBV6-6,NA,CASSYLGQGPYEQYF,TGTGCCAGCAGTTACCTGGGACAGGGGCCATACGAGCAGTACTTC
NA,TRBJ1-1,TRBV29-1,NA,CSVGTATEAFF,TGCAGCGTTGGGACAGCCACTGAAGCTTTCTTT
NA,TRBJ1-2,TRBV9,once,CASSGRRGANYGYTF,TGTGCCAGCAGCGGGAGGAGGGGGGCTAACTATGGCTACACCTTC
NA,TRBJ1-3,TRBV5-6,NA,CASRGIRVNSGNTIYF,TGTGCCAGCAGAGGTATCAGGGTGAATTCTGGAAACACCATATATTTT
NA,TRBJ1-2,TRBV4-3,NA,CASSQDRWGNYGYTF,TGCGCCAGCAGCCAAGATCGCTGGGGTAACTATGGCTACACCTTC
TRBD1,TRBJ1-1,TRBV29-1,once,CSAGTGGNTEAFF,TGCAGCGCCGGGACAGGGGGGAACACTGAAGCTTTCTTT
NA,TRBJ1-3,TRBV12-3/TRBV12-4,NA,CASRGSGNTIYF,TGTGCCAGCAGGGGTTCTGGAAACACCATATATTTT
NA,TRBJ1-2,TRBV6-6,NA,CASSAGQQKGYTF,TGTGCCAGCAGCGCTGGACAGCAGAAGGGCTACACCTTC
NA,TRBJ1-2,TRBV6-5,NA,CASSYDRFNYGYTF,TGTGCCAGCAGTTACGATCGGTTTAACTATGGCTACACCTTC
NA,TRBJ1-4,TRBV4-1,NA,CASSPPGRSMEKLFF,TGCGCCAGCAGCCCGCCGGGACGCAGTATGGAAAAACTGTTTTTT
NA,TRBJ2-7,TRBV15,once,CATSRDLGQGTYEQYF,TGTGCCACCAGCAGAGATCTTGGGCAGGGGACCTACGAGCAGTACTTC
TRBD2,TRBJ2-7,TRBV19,once,CASSIGRGGYEQYF,TGTGCCAGTAGTATAGGCCGCGGGGGGTACGAGCAGTACTTC
NA,TRBJ1-4,TRBV5-4,NA,CASSRGGVGEKLFF,TGTGCCAGCAGCCGTGGGGGGGTAGGAGAAAAACTGTTTTTT
NA,TRBJ1-6,TRBV27,once,CASSLYEATGSPLHF,TGTGCCAGCAGTTTATACGAGGCTACTGGCTCACCCCTCCACTTT